The 2 T cell receptor beta chains below all came from one sample that was sequenced in a study of blood T cell repertoires in COVID-19. Sequencing was performed with immunoSEQ multiplex PCR; in TCRdb, only in-frame clones are kept and a portion is missing. Here the sample spans around 120,000 clones, 90% being singletons. The material sequenced was peripheral blood. Receptors were obtained from a woman aged 55-69 years with COVID-19, enrolled during active disease.

This chain uses TRBV19 with TRBJ1-5; D is undetermined. The V gene lost 2 bases and the J gene lost 1 base, with 6 bases spanning the gap. From germline, CDR1 is LNHDA and CDR2 SQIVND (reference sequence). This CDR3 is built from 14 residues. CDR3 sequence reads: CASSISESNQPQHF. CDR3 DNA sequence: TGTGCCAGTAGTATATCTGAGAGCAATCAGCCCCAGCATTTT.

In regard to this clone: Distinct nucleotide sequences in the sample also encode this CDR3. The chain has TRBV18 and TRBJ1-2; D may be TRBD1 (5 bases). The CDR3 contains 13 residues. CDR1 is KGHSH, CDR2 LQKENI, per germline. Trimming stripped 0 bases from V and 4 bases from J, with 6 bases between. In nucleotides, the CDR3 is TGTGCCAGCTCACCACCGGGGGGCTATGGCTACACCTTC. Translation: CASSPPGGYGYTF.